A single sample gave rise to the 21 T cell receptor beta chains below, sequenced in a study of T cell responses to AZD1222 COVID-19 vaccine. Data came from immunoSEQ multiplex PCR; TCRdb stores just in-frame clones and leaves some out. The sample has about 100,000 clones; 88% are singletons. The sample consisted of peripheral blood, taken on day 0 of AZD1222 vaccination. The source of these receptors is an adult in good health.

The rearrangement uses TRBV4-3 and TRBJ2-2; unclear D gene. The V and J ends lost 1 base and 2 bases respectively, with 5 bases between them. Germline V gene lookup returns CDR1 LGHNA and CDR2 YSLEER. The CDR3 is 14 residues long. CDR3 amino acids: CASSQGRNTGELFF. CDR3 coding DNA: TGCGCCAGCAGCCAAGGACGAAACACCGGGGAGCTGTTTTTT.

V is TRBV6-2 or TRBV6-3 and J is TRBJ2-6; D is undetermined. V was shortened by 0 bases and J by 2 bases, with 5 bases between the two germline ends. This CDR3 is 15 amino acids long. Germline CDR1 MNHEY, CDR2 SVGEGT. CDR3 amino acids: CASSYSKAGANVLTF. The CDR3 DNA is TGTGCCAGCAGTTACTCGAAGGCTGGGGCCAACGTCCTGACTTTC.

The chain joins TRBV24-1 to TRBJ2-5; TRBD2 aligns across 7 bases. Germline V gene data show CDR1 as KGHDR and CDR2 as SFDVKD. J lost 5 bases, V lost 5 bases, and 10 bases had no gene match. The CDR3 covers 15 residues. The CDR3 DNA is TGTGCCACCAGTGGGGTGGCGGGAGTTACGGAGACCCAGTACTTC. Translating it yields CATSGVAGVTETQYF.

This sequence joins TRBV6-5 and TRBJ1-1; 7 bases agree with TRBD1. CDR1 is MNHEY and CDR2 is SVGAGI in the germline V gene. V was pared by 7 bases and J by 1 base, with 6 bases of the junction left unmatched. The CDR3 spans 14 residues. The CDR3 DNA reads TGTGCCAGCATTCCGGGACAGAAGAACACTGAAGCTTTCTTT. This sequence encodes CASIPGQKNTEAFF.

The chain couples TRBV5-6 to TRBJ1-2, with unresolved D. Per germline, CDR1 SGHDT and CDR2 YYEEEE. The CDR3 is 15 amino acids. Trimming stripped 1 base from V and 3 bases from J, with 13 bases between. CDR3 nucleotide sequence: TGTGCCAGCAGCTTGTGGGCCGGGAGGGACTATGGCTACACCTTC. This translates into CASSLWAGRDYGYTF.

The chain has TRBV21-1 and TRBJ2-1; the table's D call TRBD1 went unverified against the DNA. TRBV21-1 is an annotated pseudogene. There are 20 residues in the CDR3. CDR3 DNA sequence: TGTGCCAGCAGCAAAGAGGGGGTAGCCCCACTTTCTCGCCCCTACAATGAGCAGTTCTTC. Protein product: CASSKEGVAPLSRPYNEQFF.

CDR3 nucleotides: TGTGCCAGTAGTTCCAGTTTTAGCAATCAGCCCCAGCATTTT. Residues: CASSSSFSNQPQHF. This rearrangement joins TRBV19 to TRBJ1-5; no firm D call. The CDR3 length is 14 residues. The V and J ends lost 5 bases and 0 bases respectively, with 8 bases between them. Per the germline V gene, CDR1 is LNHDA and CDR2 is SQIVND (reference sequence).

This clone was picked up one time. The chain combines TRBV6-2 or TRBV6-3 with TRBJ1-2; weak D call: TRBD1 (5 bases). This CDR3 comprises 15 residues. Looked up from germline, CDR1 is MNHEY and CDR2 is SVGEGT. Trimming took off 2 bases at V and 4 bases at J, with 14 bases between the two ends. CDR3 in amino acids: CASSYTGGDSYGYTF. In DNA form, the CDR3 reads TGTGCCAGCAGTTACACAGGAGGTGACTCCTATGGCTACACCTTC.

CDR3 protein: CASSFRQADEQYF. The CDR3 nucleotides read TGCGCCAGCAGCTTTAGACAGGCCGACGAGCAGTACTTC. The V gene is TRBV4-3, the J gene TRBJ2-7; D perhaps matches TRBD1 (6 bases). CDR1 is LGHNA and CDR2 is YSLEER in the germline V gene. The CDR3 runs to 13 residues. V was pared by 5 bases and J by 5 bases, with 13 bases between.

This rearrangement joins TRBV19 to TRBJ1-5, with 9 nucleotides matching TRBD1. V lost 7 bases, J lost 5 bases, and 6 bases stayed unmatched. Germline V gene data show CDR1 as LNHDA and CDR2 as SQIVND (reference sequence). This CDR3 region has 14 residues. CDR3 bases: TGTGCCAGTACCGAGACAGGGGGACATCAGCCCCAGCATTTT. This translates into CASTETGGHQPQHF.

The rearrangement uses TRBV7-2 and TRBJ2-5, with D maybe TRBD2 (7 bases). The CDR3 has 18 residues. V lost 0 bases and J 5 bases, leaving 22 bases between the germline ends. CDR1 and CDR2 from the germline V gene are SGHTA and FQGNSA. The CDR3 sequence is CASSLAGIGAGAAETQYF. The CDR3 DNA follows: TGTGCCAGCAGCTTAGCGGGTATCGGGGCGGGGGCCGCGGAGACCCAGTACTTC.

The V and J genes are TRBV4-2 and TRBJ1-6, with TRBD1 matching 8 bases. The germline V gene has CDR1 LGHNA and CDR2 YNFKEQ. There are 18 residues in the CDR3. The V segment lost 2 bases and the J segment 10 bases; nucleotides outside the gene matches: 16. Written as DNA, the CDR3 is TGTGCCAGCAGCCAAAGCGCCAGTAGGCAGGGGGCTCGATCACCCCTCCACTTT. Its protein is CASSQSASRQGARSPLHF.

The CDR3 DNA follows: TGCGCCAGCGGCAGGGGATCGGAGACCCAGTACTTC. Translation gives CASGRGSETQYF. This chain joins TRBV5-1 and TRBJ2-5; tentatively, D is TRBD1 (6 bases). The CDR3 length is 12 residues. V lost 7 bases to trimming and J lost 5 bases, with 12 bases between them. Germline CDR1 reads SGHRS; CDR2 reads YFSETQ.

V gene TRBV28 combines with J gene TRBJ2-1, with 16 bases that match TRBD2. J lost 2 bases, V lost 5 bases, and 6 bases had no gene match. There are 18 residues in the CDR3. Germline CDR1 is MDHEN and CDR2 is SYDVKM. The CDR3 region has the DNA TGTGCCAGCAGTCTGGGACTAGCGGGAGGGTTTACCTACAATGAGCAGTTCTTC. Translation gives CASSLGLAGGFTYNEQFF.

The rearrangement uses TRBV11-2 and TRBJ2-1; 8 bases match TRBD1. CDR3 length: 16 residues. After removal of 5 bases from V and 5 bases from J, the junction contained 11 bases not matched to a gene. Germline V gives CDR1 SGHAT, CDR2 FQNNGV. As DNA, the CDR3 is TGTGCCAGCAGCCACTGGACAGGGCGAAGGGACAATGAGCAGTTCTTC. Its protein is CASSHWTGRRDNEQFF.

V usage is TRBV30 and J usage is TRBJ1-3; 9 bases agree with TRBD1. V was pared by 3 bases and J by 2 bases, with 2 bases of the junction left unmatched. Germline V gives CDR1 GTSNPN, CDR2 SVGIG (reference sequence). The CDR3 length is 14 residues. The CDR3 reads CAWRGQGAGNTIYF. In nucleotides, the CDR3 is TGTGCCTGGAGGGGACAGGGAGCTGGAAACACCATATATTTT.

The chain links TRBV9 to TRBJ2-6; D tentatively reads TRBD1 or TRBD2 (6 bases each). Trimming shortened V by 6 bases and J by 3 bases, and 16 bases separated the two germline ends. Germline values: CDR1 SGDLS, CDR2 YYNGEE. This CDR3 spans 16 amino acids. The CDR3 region has the DNA TGTGCCAGCACCCCATCCGGGGGCGGTGGGGCCAACGTCCTGACTTTC. It encodes CASTPSGGGGANVLTF.

The CDR3 reads CASSLLGIDRGLSGANVLTF. CDR3 bases: TGTGCCAGCAGTTTATTGGGGATCGACAGGGGGCTCTCTGGGGCCAACGTCCTGACTTTC. This chain uses TRBV28 with TRBJ2-6; 10 positions match TRBD1. This CDR3 has 20 residues. The germline CDR1 and CDR2 sequences are MDHEN and SYDVKM. V shed 1 base and J 0 bases; nucleotides not matched to a gene: 9.

The rearrangement links TRBV25-1 to TRBJ1-4; the D is unclear. The CDR3 spans 14 residues. Germline CDR1 and CDR2: MGHDK and SYGVNS. Trimming removed 3 bases at V and 0 bases at J, with 5 bases between. As DNA, the CDR3 is TGTGCCAGCAGTGACAGTGCAACTAATGAAAAACTGTTTTTT. Protein sequence: CASSDSATNEKLFF.

This clone was seen once. This chain joins TRBV4-1 and TRBJ2-2; the match to TRBD2 covers 9 bases. The CDR3 totals 15 residues. Germline-derived CDR1 and CDR2 are MGHRA and YSYEKL. With V trimmed by 5 bases and J by 6 bases, 7 bases remained unmatched. The CDR3 region is CASSSPGLAPGELFF. In nucleotides, the CDR3 is TGCGCCAGCAGCAGCCCGGGACTAGCCCCCGGGGAGCTGTTTTTT.

The V call is TRBV24-1, the J call TRBJ2-1; TRBD2 matches 10 bases. Germline loops: CDR1 KGHDR, CDR2 SFDVKD. J gave up 4 bases and V 3 bases, and 8 bases lay outside the gene matches. This CDR3 region has 17 residues. Here the CDR3 reads CATSDASGRAGYNEQFF. As DNA, the CDR3 is TGTGCCACCAGTGATGCAAGCGGGAGGGCGGGTTACAATGAGCAGTTCTTC.